A selection of T cell receptor beta chains follows, all from one sample in a study of early T cells in non-severe SARS-CoV-2 infection. TCRdb reprocessed the 5' RACE reads with MiXCR, giving one entry per CDR3 protein. In the table there are tens of thousands of distinct CDR3 sequences, 5% to 7% of which are singletons. The source material was whole blood. Every receptor here comes from an adult who was a healthcare worker with PCR-confirmed SARS-CoV-2 infection or an uninfected control (not recorded which). CDR3s include the opening cysteine and the closing phenylalanine or tryptophan. Fields, in order: J gene, V gene, clone size, D gene, CDR3 DNA, CDR3 protein. The D gene is left open where the match is weak. Expanded clones get a size class; other rows say once, few or many, or leave the size out.

j_gene: TRBJ2-3; v_gene: TRBV5-6; abundance: .; d_gene: TRBD2; CDR3nt: TGTGCCAGCAGCTCTATCCCCGGTTTAGCGGGGTCCACAGATACGCAGTATTTT; CDR3aa: CASSSIPGLAGSTDTQYF
j_gene: TRBJ2-3; v_gene: TRBV7-9; abundance: many; d_gene: .; CDR3nt: TGTGCCAGCAGTCAGGTTTCAGATACGCAGTATTTT; CDR3aa: CASSQVSDTQYF
j_gene: TRBJ2-5; v_gene: TRBV7-3; abundance: .; d_gene: TRBD2; CDR3nt: TGTGCCAGCAGCTTAGCGGGGGGCCGGATGGAGACCCAGTACTTC; CDR3aa: CASSLAGGRMETQYF
j_gene: TRBJ2-1; v_gene: TRBV18; abundance: many; d_gene: TRBD2; CDR3nt: TGTGCCAGCTCACCACCCAGCGGGAGATCCTACAATGAGCAGTTCTTC; CDR3aa: CASSPPSGRSYNEQFF
j_gene: TRBJ1-1; v_gene: TRBV28; abundance: many; d_gene: .; CDR3nt: TGTGCCAGCAGGTGGGGGGCGAAAAGCACTGAAGCTTTCTTT; CDR3aa: CASRWGAKSTEAFF
j_gene: TRBJ1-4; v_gene: TRBV6-6; abundance: many; d_gene: .; CDR3nt: TGTGCCAGCAGTCACAGGGAGAAGGCTGAAAAACTGTTTTTT; CDR3aa: CASSHREKAEKLFF
j_gene: TRBJ1-1; v_gene: TRBV7-2; abundance: many; d_gene: .; CDR3nt: TGTGCCAGCAGCTTAGGTTTCACTGAAGCTTTCTTT; CDR3aa: CASSLGFTEAFF
j_gene: TRBJ2-1; v_gene: TRBV12-5; abundance: few; d_gene: TRBD1; CDR3nt: TGTGCTAGTGGTTCTCCCTCCCTGGACAGGGGGAGAAATGAGCAGTTCTTC; CDR3aa: CASGSPSLDRGRNEQFF
j_gene: TRBJ2-1; v_gene: TRBV4-2; abundance: .; d_gene: .; CDR3nt: TGTGCCAGCAGCCCCTCCCGGGTAGTGTACAATGAGCAGTTCTTC; CDR3aa: CASSPSRVVYNEQFF
j_gene: TRBJ2-5; v_gene: TRBV18; abundance: many; d_gene: .; CDR3nt: TGTGCCAGCTCACCCGTCCAGGATCTTCCACAGTACTTC; CDR3aa: CASSPVQDLPQYF
j_gene: TRBJ1-5; v_gene: TRBV29-1; abundance: few; d_gene: .; CDR3nt: TGCAGCGTTGGGAGCCCCAATCAGCCCCAGCATTTT; CDR3aa: CSVGSPNQPQHF
j_gene: TRBJ1-5; v_gene: TRBV24-1; abundance: many; d_gene: .; CDR3nt: TGTGCCACCAGTGATTTTGGAGGAAATCAGCCCCAGCATTTT; CDR3aa: CATSDFGGNQPQHF
j_gene: TRBJ2-1; v_gene: TRBV2; abundance: many; d_gene: TRBD2; CDR3nt: TGTGCCAGCACCGGACTAGCGGGTAACTACAATGAGCAGTTCTTC; CDR3aa: CASTGLAGNYNEQFF
j_gene: TRBJ2-7; v_gene: TRBV7-8; abundance: many; d_gene: TRBD1; CDR3nt: TGTGCCAGCAGCTTGACAGGGGCCCCCTACGAGCAGTACTTC; CDR3aa: CASSLTGAPYEQYF
j_gene: TRBJ2-2; v_gene: TRBV4-3; abundance: many; d_gene: .; CDR3nt: TGCGCCAGCAGCCAAGATCTCCAGGGTGGTCCCGGGGAGCTGTTTTTT; CDR3aa: CASSQDLQGGPGELFF
j_gene: TRBJ2-1; v_gene: TRBV7-2; abundance: many; d_gene: TRBD2; CDR3nt: TGTGCCAGCAGCTGGGGACTAGTGCCGTTCTTC; CDR3aa: CASSWGLVPFF
j_gene: TRBJ1-1; v_gene: TRBV18; abundance: few; d_gene: .; CDR3nt: TGTGCCAGCTCACCCCCGTTTCCTGAAGCTTTCTTT; CDR3aa: CASSPPFPEAFF
j_gene: TRBJ2-3; v_gene: TRBV15; abundance: few; d_gene: .; CDR3nt: TGTGCCACCAGCAGAGGGGAAGCAACAGATACGCAGTATTTT; CDR3aa: CATSRGEATDTQYF
j_gene: TRBJ1-5; v_gene: TRBV10-3; abundance: many; d_gene: TRBD1; CDR3nt: TGTGCCATCAGTGAGCGGGGACAGAGCAATCAGCCCCAGCATTTT; CDR3aa: CAISERGQSNQPQHF
j_gene: TRBJ2-1; v_gene: TRBV12-3/TRBV12-4; abundance: many; d_gene: TRBD2; CDR3nt: TGTGCCAGCAGTTTTCGACTAGCGAGCAATGAGCAGTTCTTC; CDR3aa: CASSFRLASNEQFF
j_gene: TRBJ2-2; v_gene: TRBV20-1; abundance: .; d_gene: .; CDR3nt: TGCAGTGCTAGAGATCCCATCGGCCGTACCGGGGAGCTGTTTTTT; CDR3aa: CSARDPIGRTGELFF
j_gene: TRBJ2-5; v_gene: TRBV3-1; abundance: .; d_gene: .; CDR3nt: TGTGCCAGCAGCCAAGAAGAGACCCAGTACTTC; CDR3aa: CASSQEETQYF
j_gene: TRBJ1-1; v_gene: TRBV30; abundance: .; d_gene: .; CDR3nt: TGTGCCTGGAGGAGGGGGGTGTTGAAAACTACTGAAGCTTTCTTT; CDR3aa: CAWRRGVLKTTEAFF
j_gene: TRBJ2-1; v_gene: TRBV24-1; abundance: many; d_gene: TRBD2; CDR3nt: TGTGCCACCAGTGTAGGCGGGCTAGCGGTATACAATGAGCAGTTCTTC; CDR3aa: CATSVGGLAVYNEQFF
j_gene: TRBJ2-7; v_gene: TRBV7-2; abundance: .; d_gene: .; CDR3nt: TGTGCCAGCAGCTCGATGGGATGGGGCGTTGGCGAGCAGTACTTC; CDR3aa: CASSSMGWGVGEQYF
j_gene: TRBJ2-2; v_gene: TRBV6-1; abundance: .; d_gene: TRBD2; CDR3nt: TGTGCCAGCAGTGAATTAGGGACTAGGGGGACCGGGGAGCTGTTTTTT; CDR3aa: CASSELGTRGTGELFF
j_gene: TRBJ2-5; v_gene: TRBV2; abundance: many; d_gene: .; CDR3nt: TGTGCCAGCAGTGTGGACTACCAAGAGACCCAGTACTTC; CDR3aa: CASSVDYQETQYF
j_gene: TRBJ1-2; v_gene: TRBV20-1; abundance: few; d_gene: TRBD1; CDR3nt: TGCAGTGCTAACCCAAGGGGGCCCTATGGCTACACCTTC; CDR3aa: CSANPRGPYGYTF
j_gene: TRBJ2-1; v_gene: TRBV6-1; abundance: few; d_gene: .; CDR3nt: TGTGCCAGCAGTGGGGACCCGGCCTACAATGAGCAGTTCTTC; CDR3aa: CASSGDPAYNEQFF
j_gene: TRBJ2-7; v_gene: TRBV6-5; abundance: many; d_gene: TRBD1; CDR3nt: TGTGCCAGCCGCCACTACCGGGACAGGGACTACGAGCAGTACTTC; CDR3aa: CASRHYRDRDYEQYF